This TCR beta chain was identified during a study of T-cell memory formation after mild COVID-19. The germline gives CDR1 LGHNA, CDR2 YNFKEQ. This CDR3 is built from 12 residues. V lost 1 base, J lost 6 bases, and 7 bases lay in between. Each CDR3 protein gets one entry after TCRdb re-called the 5' RACE reads with MiXCR. The data contain a few hundred thousand distinct CDR3 sequences, roughly a fifth of them singletons. The chain employs TRBV4-2 and TRBJ2-7; D not resolved. The sequenced sample was PBMCs or a T cell subset sorted from them (not recorded which). This sequence originates from an adult woman who had mild COVID-19 (a few samples of this study predate the infection). Cell type and time point are not known. The CDR3 loop reads CASSQAGSEQYF. CDR3 coding DNA: TGTGCCAGCAGCCAAGCGGGCAGCGAGCAGTACTTC.